This is a list of T cell receptor beta chains from one sample in a study of shared clonotypes between healthy human individuals. Assay used: immunoSEQ multiplex PCR; TCRdb lists only in-frame clones, some missing. Here the sample spans approximately 350,000 clones, 96% being singletons. The sample was memory CD8+ T cells sorted from blood. These receptors were taken from a man aged 30 to 45 in good health. Each CDR3 is given without its conserved first and last residue. The order of the fields is CDR3 protein, clone size, J gene, V gene. Expanded clones are given a class, and other clones once, few, many or no size at all.

CDR3aa: ASNVVQFNQPQH; abundance: -; j_gene: TRBJ1-5; v_gene: TRBV19
CDR3aa: ASRPPTGIRYEQY; abundance: -; j_gene: TRBJ2-7; v_gene: TRBV6-1
CDR3aa: ASSLAGTAGQETQY; abundance: -; j_gene: TRBJ2-5; v_gene: TRBV11-1
CDR3aa: ASRGQNNQPQH; abundance: -; j_gene: TRBJ1-5; v_gene: TRBV27
CDR3aa: ASSAGIGDLDEQY; abundance: -; j_gene: TRBJ2-7; v_gene: TRBV11-3
CDR3aa: ASSYSSSGDEQF; abundance: -; j_gene: TRBJ2-1; v_gene: TRBV6-5
CDR3aa: ASSSSGSYNEQF; abundance: -; j_gene: TRBJ2-1; v_gene: TRBV28
CDR3aa: ASSYSNRGLTGELF; abundance: few; j_gene: TRBJ2-2; v_gene: TRBV6-5
CDR3aa: ASTRASGIGGELF; abundance: -; j_gene: TRBJ2-2; v_gene: TRBV27
CDR3aa: ASSFLARGGGNYGYT; abundance: once; j_gene: TRBJ1-2; v_gene: TRBV5-1
CDR3aa: ASSYSPDRGYGYT; abundance: -; j_gene: TRBJ1-2; v_gene: TRBV6-5
CDR3aa: AISLSEGRGQPQH; abundance: -; j_gene: TRBJ1-5; v_gene: TRBV10-3
CDR3aa: ASSLETKQGLAARRVSYEQY; abundance: -; j_gene: TRBJ2-7; v_gene: TRBV5-1
CDR3aa: ASSLVAGLAGGYEQY; abundance: -; j_gene: TRBJ2-7; v_gene: TRBV5-1
CDR3aa: ASTPDGNEQF; abundance: -; j_gene: TRBJ2-1; v_gene: TRBV28
CDR3aa: AWSVQGDQPQH; abundance: -; j_gene: TRBJ1-5; v_gene: TRBV30
CDR3aa: ASSQDGGLVRPQH; abundance: -; j_gene: TRBJ1-5; v_gene: TRBV4-1
CDR3aa: ASSLLGGADTYEQY; abundance: -; j_gene: TRBJ2-7; v_gene: TRBV28
CDR3aa: ASSPFTRDSNYGYT; abundance: once; j_gene: TRBJ1-2; v_gene: TRBV14
CDR3aa: ASSVAGGPGNEQF; abundance: -; j_gene: TRBJ2-1; v_gene: TRBV9
CDR3aa: SVEAPPDIVYNEQF; abundance: -; j_gene: TRBJ2-1; v_gene: TRBV29-1
CDR3aa: AWSVQGALILSGNTIY; abundance: -; j_gene: TRBJ1-3; v_gene: TRBV30
CDR3aa: ASSDPGTNNEQF; abundance: -; j_gene: TRBJ2-1; v_gene: TRBV6-6
CDR3aa: ASSVGRFGETQY; abundance: -; j_gene: TRBJ2-5; v_gene: TRBV9
CDR3aa: AWSVRGPYEQY; abundance: -; j_gene: TRBJ2-7; v_gene: TRBV30
CDR3aa: ATSNGGAYEQY; abundance: -; j_gene: TRBJ2-7; v_gene: TRBV15
CDR3aa: SVFELAGSEQY; abundance: -; j_gene: TRBJ2-7; v_gene: TRBV29-1
CDR3aa: ASRTGPPYEQY; abundance: -; j_gene: TRBJ2-7; v_gene: TRBV28
CDR3aa: ASSLGAGRRELF; abundance: -; j_gene: TRBJ1-4; v_gene: TRBV5-1
CDR3aa: ASSLPGQGWGTEAF; abundance: -; j_gene: TRBJ1-1; v_gene: TRBV5-1
CDR3aa: ASSSTTGAHQPQH; abundance: once; j_gene: TRBJ1-5; v_gene: TRBV5-8